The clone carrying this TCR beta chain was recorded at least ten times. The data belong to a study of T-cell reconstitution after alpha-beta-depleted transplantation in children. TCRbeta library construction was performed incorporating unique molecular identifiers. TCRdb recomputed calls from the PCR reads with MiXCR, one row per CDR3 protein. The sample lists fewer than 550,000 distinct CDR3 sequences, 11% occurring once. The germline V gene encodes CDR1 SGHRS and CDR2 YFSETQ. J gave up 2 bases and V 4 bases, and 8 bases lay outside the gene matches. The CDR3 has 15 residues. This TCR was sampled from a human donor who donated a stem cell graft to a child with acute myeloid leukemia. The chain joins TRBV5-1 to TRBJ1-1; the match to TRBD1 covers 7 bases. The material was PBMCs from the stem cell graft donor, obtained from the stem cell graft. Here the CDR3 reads CASSPYRGSNTEAFF. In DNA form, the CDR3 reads TGCGCCAGCAGCCCCTACAGGGGAAGTAACACTGAAGCTTTCTTT.